Following are 18 T cell receptor beta chains from one sample sequenced in a study of cytomegalovirus exposure and HLA in healthy donors. Primers: 60 Vbeta forward and 13 Jbeta reverse. TCRdb's table, derived via immunoSEQ multiplex PCR, lists solely in-frame clones and lacks some. The sample carries around 50,000 clones, around 81% recorded once. Source material: PBMCs. These receptors were collected from a man aged 25 to 40 in good health and CMV-seropositive.

The V and J genes are TRBV18 and TRBJ1-6; 10 nucleotides align to TRBD1. The germline gives CDR1 KGHSH, CDR2 LQKENI. This CDR3 is built from 17 residues. V was clipped by 6 bases and J by 8 bases; unmatched bases: 13. The CDR3 is CASSPKLPGTGDSPLHF. The CDR3 nucleotides read TGTGCCAGCTCCCCAAAGCTCCCTGGGACAGGGGATTCACCCCTCCACTTT.

This clone was recorded once. The V gene is TRBV6-1, the J gene TRBJ2-5, with TRBD1 matching 10 bases. With 7 bases clipped from V and 4 bases from J, the junction kept 9 bases outside the gene matches. This CDR3 has 15 residues. Germline-derived CDR1 and CDR2 are MNHNS and SASEGT. The CDR3 reads CASIPGQGKLETQYF. For the CDR3, the DNA is TGTGCCAGCATCCCGGGACAGGGGAAGTTAGAGACCCAGTACTTC.

The V and J genes are TRBV5-1 and TRBJ2-5; a possible D gene is TRBD1 (5 bases). Between the trimmed V and J ends, which lost 0 bases and 4 bases, there was a span of 10 bases. In germline, CDR1 is SGHRS, CDR2 YFSETQ. The CDR3 totals 14 residues. The CDR3 region has the DNA TGCGCCAGCAGCTTGGCCAGGGAAGGAGAGACCCAGTACTTC. It is translated as CASSLAREGETQYF. The full variable domain, its missing parts supplied by reference TRBV5-1 and TRBJ2-5, is KAGVTQTPRYLIKTRGQQVTLSCSPISGHRSVSWYQQTPGQGLQFLFEYFSETQRNKGNFPGRFSGRQFSNSRSEMNVSTLELGDSALYLCASSLAREGETQYFGPGTRLLVL.

The J gene is TRBJ2-1, the V gene TRBV10-3, with 11 bases aligning to TRBD2. The CDR3 sequence is 17 residues long. Germline loops: CDR1 ENHRY, CDR2 SYGVKD. Losses at the gene ends were 5 bases for V and 5 bases for J; bases not matched to a gene: 11. CDR3 sequence (DNA): TGTGCCATCAGTACTAGCGGGGGTGCGGGAGGGGACAATGAGCAGTTCTTC. As protein: CAISTSGGAGGDNEQFF.

The rearrangement links TRBV13 to TRBJ2-7, with 9 bases fitting TRBD1. Germline V gene sequence: CDR1 PRHDT, CDR2 FYEKMQ (reference sequence). The V segment lost 3 bases and the J segment 3 bases; nucleotides outside the gene matches: 6. This CDR3 has 15 residues. This chain's CDR3 is CASSFSWTGDYEQYF. In DNA, the CDR3 is TGTGCCAGCAGCTTCTCATGGACAGGGGACTACGAGCAGTACTTC. Full variable domain (rest looked up from reference TRBV13 and TRBJ2-7): AAGVIQSPRHLIKEKRETATLKCYPIPRHDTVYWYQQGPGQDPQFLISFYEKMQSDKGSIPDRFSAQQFSDYHSELNMSSLELGDSALYFCASSFSWTGDYEQYFGPGTRLTVT.

J is TRBJ2-1 and V is TRBV7-3; 10 bases align to TRBD1. This CDR3 has 16 amino acids. Trimming at V came to 2 bases and at J to 8 bases, leaving 9 bases not matched to a gene. Germline loops: CDR1 SGHTA, CDR2 FQGTGA. Written as DNA, the CDR3 is TGTGCCAGCAGCTTATCTGACAGGGGGCGCTTCTATGAGCAGTTCTTC. Its translation: CASSLSDRGRFYEQFF. Full variable domain (missing parts from reference TRBV7-3 and TRBJ2-1): GAGVSQTPSNKVTEKGKYVELRCDPISGHTALYWYRQSLGQGPEFLIYFQGTGAADDSGLPNDRFFAVRPEGSVSTLKIQRTERGDSAVYLCASSLSDRGRFYEQFFGPGTRLTVL.

V gene TRBV4-1 combines with J gene TRBJ1-5; 10 bases are shared with TRBD1. Trimming cost V 1 base and J 3 bases; bases outside gene matches: 12. This CDR3 has 19 amino acids. Germline V lookup: CDR1 MGHRA, CDR2 YSYEKL. CDR3 in amino acids: CASSQVSGGTGANNQPQHF. The CDR3 DNA reads TGCGCCAGCAGCCAAGTTAGTGGGGGGACAGGGGCCAACAATCAGCCCCAGCATTTT.

J is TRBJ1-2 and V is TRBV5-1, with 8 bases matching TRBD1. The V and J ends lost 5 bases and 2 bases, in that order; junction bases with no gene match: 8. This CDR3 is built from 15 residues. Germline V gene lookup returns CDR1 SGHRS and CDR2 YFSETQ. Here the CDR3 reads CASRLGTGANYGYTF. The DNA for the CDR3 is TGCGCCAGCAGACTTGGGACAGGAGCCAACTATGGCTACACCTTC.

The V call is TRBV11-2, the J call TRBJ1-6; 10 bases fit TRBD1. This CDR3 comprises 15 residues. Unmatched junction bases numbered 6, after V lost 5 bases and J lost 8 bases. Germline loops: CDR1 SGHAT, CDR2 FQNNGV. The CDR3 nucleotides read TGTGCCAGCAGCACCCGGGACAGGGGCCATTCACCCCTCCACTTT. Translating gives CASSTRDRGHSPLHF.

This rearrangement joins TRBV6-1 to TRBJ1-1; D is perhaps TRBD1 (6 bases). The CDR3 runs 13 residues. The V gene's germline CDR1 is MNHNS and CDR2 SASEGT. The ends were cut back, 6 bases at V and 1 base at J, with 9 bases in the middle. DNA of the CDR3: TGTGCCAGCAGAGTACAGGGGAACACTGAAGCTTTCTTT. This sequence encodes CASRVQGNTEAFF.

The chain combines TRBV5-1 with TRBJ2-1; D possibly corresponds to TRBD2 (6 bases). The CDR3 consists of 14 residues. Looked up from germline, CDR1 is SGHRS and CDR2 is YFSETQ. The V end lost 0 bases, the J end lost 9 bases, and 13 bases lay between the germline ends. This chain's CDR3 is CASSLGAGWPEQFF. The DNA of the CDR3 is TGCGCCAGCAGCTTGGGGGCGGGGTGGCCTGAGCAGTTCTTC.

The chain carries TRBV5-6 and TRBJ2-6; D is possibly TRBD2 (6 bases). The V end was cut by 0 bases, the J end by 1 base, with 8 bases between. The CDR3 is made up of 16 amino acids. The germline V gene has CDR1 SGHDT and CDR2 YYEEEE. As DNA, the CDR3 is TGTGCCAGCAGCTTGGGACTAGGGTCTGGGGCCAACGTCCTGACTTTC. Protein: CASSLGLGSGANVLTF.

The chain employs TRBV6-1 and TRBJ1-2; 8 bases are a match to TRBD1. There are 15 residues in the CDR3. CDR1 is MNHNS, CDR2 SASEGT, per germline. The junction had 15 bases not matched to a gene; V was cut back by 8 bases and J by 7 bases. The CDR3 nucleotides read TGTGCCAGCCGAGAAGGACAGGGTATTTTCGGTGGCTACACCTTC. It yields the protein CASREGQGIFGGYTF.

The V gene is TRBV12-5, the J gene TRBJ2-7, with a possible D match to TRBD1 (6 bases). CDR3 length: 13 residues. V shed 6 bases and J shed 3 bases, with 12 bases lying between them. Germline assignment: CDR1 LGHNT and CDR2 FRNRAP. CDR3 nucleotide sequence: TGTGCTAGTGGCCGGACAGAACTCTACGAGCAGTACTTC. It translates to CASGRTELYEQYF.

As to this clone: A junction boundary mismatches the germline segment, possibly from a read error. The V and J genes are TRBV7-9 and TRBJ2-1; a weak D match, TRBD2 (5 bases). The CDR3 covers 12 residues. Looked up from germline, CDR1 is SEHNR and CDR2 is FQNEAQ (reference sequence). For the CDR3, the DNA is TGTTCCAGCAGCTTAGCGAGTTCTGAGCAGTTCTTC. It encodes CSSSLASSEQFF.

The V call is TRBV30, the J call TRBJ1-2; D is perhaps TRBD1 (6 bases). The V and J ends lost 0 bases and 7 bases respectively, with 21 bases between them. This CDR3 is 16 amino acids long. Germline CDR1 and CDR2: GTSNPN and SVGIG (reference sequence). CDR3 amino acids: CAWSVRAGDPAIGYTF. In nucleotides, the CDR3 is TGTGCCTGGAGTGTACGGGCAGGGGACCCGGCTATTGGCTACACCTTC.

This clone was detected only a few times. The rearrangement joins TRBV5-1 to TRBJ1-1; D gene unclear. Trimming took off 5 bases at V and 2 bases at J, with 7 bases between the two ends. The V gene's germline CDR1 is SGHRS and CDR2 YFSETQ. The CDR3 consists of 12 residues. The CDR3 reads CASRRGNTEAFF. CDR3 coding DNA: TGCGCCAGCAGGAGAGGCAACACTGAAGCTTTCTTT.

The V gene is TRBV9, the J gene TRBJ1-1; tentatively, D is TRBD1 (6 bases). The CDR3 is 13 residues long. V was pared by 4 bases and J by 5 bases, with 12 bases between. Germline lookup yields CDR1 SGDLS and CDR2 YYNGEE. The CDR3 DNA reads TGTGCCAGCAGCCCAGGGGATCGGACTGAAGCTTTCTTT. Residues: CASSPGDRTEAFF.